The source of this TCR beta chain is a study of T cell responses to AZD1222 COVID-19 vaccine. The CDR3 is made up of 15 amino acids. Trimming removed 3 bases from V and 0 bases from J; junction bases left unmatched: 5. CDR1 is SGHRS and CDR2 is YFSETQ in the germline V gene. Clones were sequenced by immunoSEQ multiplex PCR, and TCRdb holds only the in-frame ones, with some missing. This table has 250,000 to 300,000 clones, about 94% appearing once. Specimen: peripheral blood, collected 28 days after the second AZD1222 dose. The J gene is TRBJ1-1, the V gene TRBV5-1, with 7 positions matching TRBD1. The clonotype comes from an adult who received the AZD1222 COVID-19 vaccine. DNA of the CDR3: TGCGCCAGCAGCTCTGGCGGGACAGTGAACACTGAAGCTTTCTTT. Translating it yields CASSSGGTVNTEAFF.